This is a list of T cell receptor beta chains from one sample in a study of cytomegalovirus exposure and HLA in healthy donors. Clones were sequenced by immunoSEQ multiplex PCR, and TCRdb holds only the in-frame ones, with some missing. The sample has some 120,000 clones. Sequenced material: PBMCs. These receptors were obtained from a man younger than 35 in good health and CMV-seronegative. The CDR3 runs from the conserved cysteine through the conserved F or W. A D gene is named only where the DNA matches it firmly.

>TRBJ2-1|.|TRBV11-2
CASSSVGLDYNEQFF
TGTGCCAGCAGCTCAGTGGGGCTAGATTACAATGAGCAGTTCTTC
>TRBJ2-5|.|TRBV6-1
CASRTGKETQYF
TGTGCCAGCAGGACAGGAAAGGAGACCCAGTACTTC
>TRBJ2-7|.|TRBV23-1
CASIRDSVATTGIYEQYF
TGCGCCAGCATCCGGGACTCAGTAGCGACCACAGGCATTTACGAGCAGTACTTC
>TRBJ2-3|.|TRBV7-8
CASSLDRSTDTQYF
TGTGCCAGCAGCTTAGATCGGAGCACAGATACGCAGTATTTT
>TRBJ1-5|.|TRBV28
CASSYPQAVNQPQHF
TGTGCCAGCAGTTATCCCCAAGCCGTCAATCAGCCCCAGCATTTT
>TRBJ2-2|TRBD2|TRBV5-1
CASSPRTSGYANTGELFF
TGCGCCAGCAGCCCAAGGACTAGCGGGTACGCGAACACCGGGGAGCTGTTTTTT
>TRBJ1-4|TRBD1|TRBV28
CASSLNGQGGEKLFF
TGTGCCAGCAGTTTAAATGGACAGGGGGGTGAAAAACTGTTTTTT
>TRBJ1-5|.|TRBV4-1
CASSQVPGWTQLNQPQHF
TGCGCCAGCAGCCAAGTCCCCGGGTGGACTCAACTCAATCAGCCCCAGCATTTT
>TRBJ2-5|TRBD1|TRBV4-1
CASSQENRGIQETQYF
TGCGCCAGCAGCCAAGAGAACAGGGGTATCCAAGAGACCCAGTACTTC
>TRBJ2-3|TRBD1|TRBV7-6
CASSLGTGGSITLTDTQYF
TGTGCCAGCAGCTTAGGGACAGGGGGCTCTATTACTTTAACAGATACGCAGTATTTT
>TRBJ2-7|TRBD2|TRBV7-2
CASSPASGRTYEQYF
TGTGCCAGCAGCCCGGCAAGCGGGAGGACCTACGAGCAGTACTTC